This T cell receptor beta chain was recorded in a study of T cell repertoires in cytomegalovirus infection. Study-level background: In public TCR beta signatures, there were indications of both CMV infection and matching HLA type.

The germline V gene encodes CDR1 LGHNA and CDR2 YNFKEQ. The V gene end was trimmed by 0 bases and the J gene end by 2 bases; junction bases not matched to a gene: 6. CDR3 size: 17 residues. TCRdb re-analysed the reads in MiXCR, keeping a single row per CDR3 protein. The repertoire includes around 100,000 distinct CDR3 sequences, about 30% of them detected once, and less than 45% sits in the top ten. For this clonotype: The antigen is not known.

The chain employs TRBV4-2 and TRBJ2-3, with 9 bases matching TRBD2. Specimen: CD8+ T cells from cultured PBMCs, collected from culture after CMV antigen stimulation. The sequence derives from a human donor in good health (CMV status not recorded). Some clones in this sample may be carry-over from other donors' samples. The CDR3 sequence: CASSQDWLAGPTDTQYF. The DNA for the CDR3 is TGTGCCAGCAGCCAAGATTGGCTAGCGGGGCCCACAGATACGCAGTATTTT.